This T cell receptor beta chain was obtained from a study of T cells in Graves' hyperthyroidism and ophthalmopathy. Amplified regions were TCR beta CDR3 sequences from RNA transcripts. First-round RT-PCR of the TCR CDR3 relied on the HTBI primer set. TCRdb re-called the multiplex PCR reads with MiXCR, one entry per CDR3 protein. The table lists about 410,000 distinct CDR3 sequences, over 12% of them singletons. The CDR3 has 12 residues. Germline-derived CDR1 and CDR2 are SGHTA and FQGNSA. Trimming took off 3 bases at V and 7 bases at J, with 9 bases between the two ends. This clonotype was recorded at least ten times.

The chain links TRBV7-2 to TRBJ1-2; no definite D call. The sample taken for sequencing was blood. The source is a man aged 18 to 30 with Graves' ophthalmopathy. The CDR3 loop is CASSFLRLGYTF. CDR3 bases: TGTGCCAGCAGCTTTCTAAGACTTGGCTACACCTTC.